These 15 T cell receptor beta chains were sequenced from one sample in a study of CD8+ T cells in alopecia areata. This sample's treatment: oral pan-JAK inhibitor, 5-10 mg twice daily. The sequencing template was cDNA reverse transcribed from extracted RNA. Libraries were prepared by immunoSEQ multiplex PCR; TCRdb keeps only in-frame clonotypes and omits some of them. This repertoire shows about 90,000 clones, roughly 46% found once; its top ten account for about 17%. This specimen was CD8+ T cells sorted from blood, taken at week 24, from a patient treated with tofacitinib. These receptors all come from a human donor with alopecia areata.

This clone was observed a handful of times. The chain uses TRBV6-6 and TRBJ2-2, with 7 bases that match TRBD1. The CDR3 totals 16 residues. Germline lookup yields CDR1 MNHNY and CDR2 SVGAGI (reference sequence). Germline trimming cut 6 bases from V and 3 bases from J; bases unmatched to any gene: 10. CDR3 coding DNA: TGTGCCAGCAGCCCGACCGGGACAGTATACACCGGGGAGCTGTTTTTT. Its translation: CASSPTGTVYTGELFF.

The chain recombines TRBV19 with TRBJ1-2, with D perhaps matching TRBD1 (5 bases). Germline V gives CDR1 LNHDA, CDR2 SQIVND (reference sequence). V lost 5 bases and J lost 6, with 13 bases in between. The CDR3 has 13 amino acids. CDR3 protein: CASSLGRRDGYTF. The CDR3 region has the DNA TGTGCCAGTAGTCTGGGGCGCCGGGATGGCTACACCTTC.

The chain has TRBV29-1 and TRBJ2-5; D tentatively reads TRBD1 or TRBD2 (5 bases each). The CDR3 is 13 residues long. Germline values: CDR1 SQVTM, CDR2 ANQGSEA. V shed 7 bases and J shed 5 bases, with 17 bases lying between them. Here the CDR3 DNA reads TGCAGCGCTTCCATGGGGGAGCTCGAGACCCAGTACTTC. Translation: CSASMGELETQYF.

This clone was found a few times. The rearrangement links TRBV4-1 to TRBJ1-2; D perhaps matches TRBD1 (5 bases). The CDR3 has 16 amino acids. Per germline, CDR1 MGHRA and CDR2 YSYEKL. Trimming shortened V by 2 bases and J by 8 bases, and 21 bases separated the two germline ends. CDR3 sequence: CASSQSAGAEVEGYTF. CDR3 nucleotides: TGCGCCAGCAGCCAATCCGCCGGGGCGGAGGTGGAGGGCTACACCTTC.

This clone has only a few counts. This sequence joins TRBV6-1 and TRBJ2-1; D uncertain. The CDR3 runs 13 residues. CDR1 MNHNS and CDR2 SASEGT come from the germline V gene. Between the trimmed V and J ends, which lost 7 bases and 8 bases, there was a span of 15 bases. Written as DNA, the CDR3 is TGTGCCAGCACCCCTAGTGTATTCGATGAGCAGTTCTTC. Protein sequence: CASTPSVFDEQFF.

CDR3 bases: TGTGCCAGTAACAAGAATCAGATGAACACTGAAGCTTTCTTT. Its protein product is CASNKNQMNTEAFF. The chain is built from TRBV6-5 and TRBJ1-1, with unresolved D. CDR1 and CDR2 (germline): MNHEY, SVGAGI. The CDR3 has 14 amino acids. V was clipped by 9 bases and J by 0 bases, with 14 bases between them.

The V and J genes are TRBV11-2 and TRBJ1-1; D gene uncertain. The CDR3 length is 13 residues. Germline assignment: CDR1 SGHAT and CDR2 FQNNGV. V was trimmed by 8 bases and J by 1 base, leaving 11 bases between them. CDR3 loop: CASDPGGNTEAFF. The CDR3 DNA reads TGTGCCAGCGACCCTGGCGGGAACACTGAAGCTTTCTTT.

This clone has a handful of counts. CDR3 protein: CASSVELAGSTGELFF. The CDR3 nucleotides are TGTGCCAGCAGCGTAGAACTAGCGGGATCCACCGGGGAGCTGTTTTTT. This rearrangement joins TRBV9 to TRBJ2-2; TRBD2 aligns across 10 bases. CDR1 SGDLS and CDR2 YYNGEE come from the germline V gene. CDR3 length: 16 amino acids. Germline trimming cut 0 bases from V and 4 bases from J; bases unmatched to any gene: 3.

The DNA of the CDR3 is TGTGCCAGCAGCTTTAGCGGGAGCCCCTACAATGAGCAGTTCTTC. It encodes CASSFSGSPYNEQFF. The rearrangement joins TRBV7-3 to TRBJ2-1; TRBD2 matches 9 bases. Germline-derived CDR1 and CDR2 are SGHTA and FQGTGA. The CDR3 loop spans 15 amino acids. V was clipped by 3 bases and J by 2 bases; unmatched bases: 2.

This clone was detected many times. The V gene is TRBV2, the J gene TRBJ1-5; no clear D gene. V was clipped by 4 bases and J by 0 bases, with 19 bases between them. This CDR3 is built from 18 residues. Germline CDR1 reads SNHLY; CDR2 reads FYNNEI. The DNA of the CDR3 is TGTGCCAGCAGTGGTTCGCAGGAACCGGCCATTAGCAATCAGCCCCAGCATTTT. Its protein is CASSGSQEPAISNQPQHF.

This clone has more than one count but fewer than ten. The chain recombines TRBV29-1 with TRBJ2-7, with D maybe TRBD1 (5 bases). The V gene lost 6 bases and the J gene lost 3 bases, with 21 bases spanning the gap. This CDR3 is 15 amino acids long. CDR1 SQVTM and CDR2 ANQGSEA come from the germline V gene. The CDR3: CSVTSFQGDFYEQYF. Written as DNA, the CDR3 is TGCAGCGTGACCTCGTTCCAGGGCGATTTCTACGAGCAGTACTTC.

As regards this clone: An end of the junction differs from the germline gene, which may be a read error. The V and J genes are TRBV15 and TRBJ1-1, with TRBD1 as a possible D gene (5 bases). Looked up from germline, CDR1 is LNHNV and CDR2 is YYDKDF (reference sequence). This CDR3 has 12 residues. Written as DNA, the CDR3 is TGTGCCACCAGCAGAGATCGGGGGACGCCACAATTT. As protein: CATSRDRGTPQF.

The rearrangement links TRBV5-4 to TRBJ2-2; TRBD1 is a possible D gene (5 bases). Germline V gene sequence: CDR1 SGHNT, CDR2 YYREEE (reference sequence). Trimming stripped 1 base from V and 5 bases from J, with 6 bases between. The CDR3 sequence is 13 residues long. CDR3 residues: CASSLQGTGELFF. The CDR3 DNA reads TGTGCCAGCAGCTTGCAGGGAACCGGGGAGCTGTTTTTT.

The CDR3 reads CSVVGDYNEQFF. The CDR3 coding sequence is TGCAGCGTTGTCGGAGACTACAATGAGCAGTTCTTC. The V gene is TRBV29-1, the J gene TRBJ2-1; D call uncertain. Germline CDR1 SQVTM, CDR2 ANQGSEA. The CDR3 covers 12 residues. With 4 bases removed from V and 3 bases from J, the gap between germline ends came to 7 bases.

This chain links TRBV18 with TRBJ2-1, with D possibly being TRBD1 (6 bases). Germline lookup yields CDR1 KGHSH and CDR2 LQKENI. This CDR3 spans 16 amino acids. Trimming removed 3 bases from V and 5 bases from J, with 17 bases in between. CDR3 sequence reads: CASSPPDRLKDNEQFF. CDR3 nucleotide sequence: TGTGCCAGCTCACCCCCAGACAGGTTAAAAGACAATGAGCAGTTCTTC.